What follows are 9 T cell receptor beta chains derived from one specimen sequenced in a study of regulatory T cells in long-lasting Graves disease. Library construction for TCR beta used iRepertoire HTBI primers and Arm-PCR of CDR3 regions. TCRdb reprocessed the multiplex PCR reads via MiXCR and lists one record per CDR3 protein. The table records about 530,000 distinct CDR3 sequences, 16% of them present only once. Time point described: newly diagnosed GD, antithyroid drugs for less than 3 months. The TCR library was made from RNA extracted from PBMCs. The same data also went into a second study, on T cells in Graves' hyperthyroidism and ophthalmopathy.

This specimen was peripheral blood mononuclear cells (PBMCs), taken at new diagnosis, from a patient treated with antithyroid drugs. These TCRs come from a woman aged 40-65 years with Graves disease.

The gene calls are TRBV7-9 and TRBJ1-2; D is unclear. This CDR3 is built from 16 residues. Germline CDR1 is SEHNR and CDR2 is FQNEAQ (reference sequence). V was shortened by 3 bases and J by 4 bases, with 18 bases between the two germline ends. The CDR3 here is CASSLANLEGPYGYTF. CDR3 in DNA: TGTGCCAGCAGCTTGGCTAACCTAGAAGGGCCCTATGGCTACACCTTC.

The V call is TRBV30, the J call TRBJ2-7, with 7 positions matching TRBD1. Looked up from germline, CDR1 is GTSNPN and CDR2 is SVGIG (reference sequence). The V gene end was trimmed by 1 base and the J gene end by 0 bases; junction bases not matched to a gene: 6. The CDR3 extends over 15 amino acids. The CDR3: CAWSAGSGGSYEQYF. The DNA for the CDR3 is TGTGCCTGGAGTGCAGGGTCAGGGGGCTCCTACGAGCAGTACTTC.

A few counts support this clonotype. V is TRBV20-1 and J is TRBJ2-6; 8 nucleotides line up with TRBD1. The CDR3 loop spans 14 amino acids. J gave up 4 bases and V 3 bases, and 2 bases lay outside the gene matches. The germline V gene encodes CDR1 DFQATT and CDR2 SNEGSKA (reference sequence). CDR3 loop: CSARDRAGANVLTF. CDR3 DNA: TGCAGTGCTAGGGACAGGGCCGGGGCCAACGTCCTGACTTTC.

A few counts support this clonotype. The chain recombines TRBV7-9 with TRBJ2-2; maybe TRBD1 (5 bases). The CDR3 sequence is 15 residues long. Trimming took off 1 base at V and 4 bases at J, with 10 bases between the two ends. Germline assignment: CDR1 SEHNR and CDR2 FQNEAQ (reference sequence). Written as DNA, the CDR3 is TGTGCCAGCAGCTTAGAAGGGGCAGTCACCGGGGAGCTGTTTTTT. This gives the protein CASSLEGAVTGELFF. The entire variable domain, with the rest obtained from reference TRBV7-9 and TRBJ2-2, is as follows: DTGVSQNPRHKITKRGQNVTFRCDPISEHNRLYWYRQTLGQGPEFLTYFQNEAQLEKSRLLSDRFSAERPKGSFSTLEIQRTEQGDSAMYLCASSLEGAVTGELFFGEGSRLTVL.

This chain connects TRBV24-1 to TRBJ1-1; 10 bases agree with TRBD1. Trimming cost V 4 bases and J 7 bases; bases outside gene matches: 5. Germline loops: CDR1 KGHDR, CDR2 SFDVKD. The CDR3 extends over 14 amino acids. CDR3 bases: TGTGCCACCAGTGACGGGACAGGGGCTGGTGAAGCTTTCTTT. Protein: CATSDGTGAGEAFF.

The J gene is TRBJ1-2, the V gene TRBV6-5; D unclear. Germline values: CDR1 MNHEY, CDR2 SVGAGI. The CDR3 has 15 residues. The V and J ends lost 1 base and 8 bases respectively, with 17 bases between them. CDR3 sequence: CASSYFSAIRRGYTF. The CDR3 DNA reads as TGTGCCAGCAGTTACTTCTCGGCGATCAGGAGAGGCTACACCTTC.

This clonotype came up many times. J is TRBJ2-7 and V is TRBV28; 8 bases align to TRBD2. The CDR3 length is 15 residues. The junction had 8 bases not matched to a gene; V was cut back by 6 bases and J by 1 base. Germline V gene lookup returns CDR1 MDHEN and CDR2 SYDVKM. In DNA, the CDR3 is TGTGCCAGCAGACCCCGGGGCGGGGGGTCCTACGAGCAGTACTTC. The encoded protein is CASRPRGGGSYEQYF.

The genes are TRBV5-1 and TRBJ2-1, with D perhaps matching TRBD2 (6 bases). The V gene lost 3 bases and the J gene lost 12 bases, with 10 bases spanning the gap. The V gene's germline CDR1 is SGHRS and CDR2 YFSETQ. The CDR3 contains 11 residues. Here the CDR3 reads CASSSRRGQFF. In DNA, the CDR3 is TGCGCCAGCAGCTCCAGGAGGGGGCAGTTCTTC.

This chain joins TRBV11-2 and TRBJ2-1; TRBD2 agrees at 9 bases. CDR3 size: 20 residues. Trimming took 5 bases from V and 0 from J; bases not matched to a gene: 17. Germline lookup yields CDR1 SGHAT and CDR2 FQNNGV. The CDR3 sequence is CASSQASGASLIRSYNEQFF. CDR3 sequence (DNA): TGTGCCAGCAGCCAAGCTAGCGGGGCCTCCCTAATCCGCTCCTACAATGAGCAGTTCTTC. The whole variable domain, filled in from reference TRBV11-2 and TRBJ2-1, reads EAGVAQSPRYKIIEKRQSVAFWCNPISGHATLYWYQQILGQGPKLLIQFQNNGVVDDSQLPKDRFSAERLKGVDSTLKIQPAKLEDSAVYLCASSQASGASLIRSYNEQFFGPGTRLTVL.